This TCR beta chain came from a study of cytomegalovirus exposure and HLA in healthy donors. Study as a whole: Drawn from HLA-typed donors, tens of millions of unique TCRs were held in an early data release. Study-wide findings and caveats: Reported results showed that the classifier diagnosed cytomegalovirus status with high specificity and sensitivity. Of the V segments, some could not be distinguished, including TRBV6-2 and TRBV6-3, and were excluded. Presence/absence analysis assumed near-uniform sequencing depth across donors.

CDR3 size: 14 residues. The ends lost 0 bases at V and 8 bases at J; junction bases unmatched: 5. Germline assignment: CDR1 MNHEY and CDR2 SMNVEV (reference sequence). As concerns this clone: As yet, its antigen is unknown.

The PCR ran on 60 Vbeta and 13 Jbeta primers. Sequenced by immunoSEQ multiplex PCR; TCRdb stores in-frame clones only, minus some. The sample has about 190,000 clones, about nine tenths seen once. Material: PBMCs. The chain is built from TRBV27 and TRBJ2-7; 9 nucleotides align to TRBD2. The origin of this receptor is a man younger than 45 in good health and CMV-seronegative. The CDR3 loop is CASSLSSGRGKQYF. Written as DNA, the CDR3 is TGTGCCAGCAGTTTATCTAGCGGGAGAGGAAAGCAGTACTTC.